Below, 9 T cell receptor beta chains from the same sample are listed, as sequenced in a study of shared clonotypes between healthy human individuals. Libraries were prepared by immunoSEQ multiplex PCR; TCRdb keeps only in-frame clonotypes and omits some of them. The top ten hold approximately 0.56% of the sample, which has over a million clones, around 78% seen once. The sequencing input was memory CD4+ T cells from PBMCs. Documented subset: CD45RA-negative fraction. Receptors were obtained from a young man in good health. Some clones in this sample may be carry-over from other donors' samples.

This chain links TRBV4-2 with TRBJ2-2; D is perhaps TRBD1 (7 bases). The CDR3 covers 15 residues. Germline CDR1 is LGHNA and CDR2 is YNFKEQ. V was trimmed by 3 bases and J by 4 bases, leaving 12 bases between them. CDR3 residues: CASSQGGQRTGELFF. CDR3 nucleotide sequence: TGTGCCAGCAGCCAGGGGGGACAGCGCACCGGGGAGCTGTTTTTT.

The CDR3, as DNA: TGTGCCAGCAGTAGGGCGTCGAGGACCGTTGGCTACACCTTC. It translates to CASSRASRTVGYTF. The chain combines TRBV2 with TRBJ1-2; D is unclear. V was trimmed by 5 bases and J by 7 bases, leaving 17 bases between them. The CDR3 contains 14 residues. Germline CDR1 and CDR2: SNHLY and FYNNEI.

This clone has at least ten counts. CDR3 amino acids: CSARIGFVQYF. As DNA, the CDR3 is TGCAGTGCTAGAATAGGGTTCGTCCAGTATTTT. The chain recombines TRBV20-1 with TRBJ2-3; D gene unclear. Per the germline V gene, CDR1 is DFQATT and CDR2 is SNEGSKA (reference sequence). Trimming cost V 2 bases and J 12 bases, with 12 bases left between them. CDR3 length: 11 amino acids.

V and J are TRBV29-1 and TRBJ2-1; D perhaps matches TRBD1 (5 bases). This CDR3 comprises 16 residues. V lost 6 bases to trimming and J lost 3 bases, with 21 bases between them. Looked up from germline, CDR1 is SQVTM and CDR2 is ANQGSEA. This CDR3 is CSVGSKLRQGYNEQFF. CDR3 bases: TGCAGCGTAGGATCTAAACTAAGGCAGGGCTACAATGAGCAGTTCTTC.

This rearrangement joins TRBV7-8 to TRBJ1-4; D call uncertain. Trimming stripped 7 bases from V and 6 bases from J, with 9 bases between. The germline CDR1 and CDR2 sequences are SGHVS and FQNEAQ. CDR3 size: 12 residues. The CDR3 DNA reads TGTGCCAGCACCCAGGTCCATGAAAAACTGTTTTTT. Translating gives CASTQVHEKLFF.

The chain combines TRBV5-4 with TRBJ2-1; no clear D gene. Per germline, CDR1 SGHNT and CDR2 YYREEE (reference sequence). Trimming took 1 base from V and 9 from J, leaving 5 bases between them. The CDR3 runs 11 residues. The CDR3 reads CASSLSREQFF. In DNA form, the CDR3 reads TGTGCCAGCAGCTTGAGCCGTGAGCAGTTCTTC.

This chain links TRBV28 with TRBJ2-5, with 11 bases identical to TRBD2. The V gene's germline CDR1 is MDHEN and CDR2 SYDVKM. CDR3 size: 17 residues. J gave up 0 bases and V 6 bases, and 9 bases lay outside the gene matches. This chain's CDR3 is CASSQIPGLADQETQYF. Written as DNA, the CDR3 is TGTGCCAGCAGCCAAATACCGGGACTAGCGGACCAAGAGACCCAGTACTTC.

As regards this clone: The sample has other DNA sequences that encode this CDR3 too. This chain connects TRBV28 to TRBJ2-7, with unresolved D. The CDR3 is made up of 12 amino acids. Germline CDR1 reads MDHEN; CDR2 reads SYDVKM. V shed 2 bases and J shed 4 bases, with 6 bases lying between them. The CDR3 DNA follows: TGTGCCAGCAGTTTAGGTGGTTACGAGCAGTACTTC. Translated: CASSLGGYEQYF.

This chain joins TRBV29-1 and TRBJ1-1; TRBD1 matches at 8 bases. V was pared by 7 bases and J by 6 bases, with 4 bases of the junction left unmatched. The CDR3 length is 11 residues. CDR1 and CDR2 from the germline V gene are SQVTM and ANQGSEA. The chain's CDR3 is CSAGGNAEAFF. In DNA form, the CDR3 reads TGCAGCGCAGGGGGCAATGCTGAAGCTTTCTTT.